This T cell receptor (beta chain) was profiled in a study of cytomegalovirus exposure and HLA in healthy donors. The primer mix had 60 Vbeta and 13 Jbeta primers. Produced via immunoSEQ multiplex PCR; TCRdb's table is partial and in-frame only. The sample data list about 40,000 clones. Whole-study results and caveats: With later analysis, a missense DCLRE1C variant became linked to TCR beta V- and J-gene trimming. A later examination showed that TCR association rates differed by HLA locus, with DRB1 most and HLA-C fewest. 87-base-pair reads could not separate some V segments, including TRBV6-2 and TRBV6-3.

Germline lookup yields CDR1 MNHEY and CDR2 SMNVEV (reference sequence). The junction had 7 bases not matched to a gene; V was cut back by 3 bases and J by 6 bases. The CDR3 totals 17 residues. Note on this clone: The antigen is undetermined.

Among the donors, all were healthy bone marrow donors. Sequencing was done on a sample of PBMCs. This TCR derives from a male donor in good health and CMV-seronegative. The chain links TRBV27 to TRBJ2-2; 13 bases are a match to TRBD2. Written as DNA, the CDR3 is TGTGCCAGCAGTTTTTCAAGACTAGCGGGGGGTCCCGGGGAGCTGTTTTTT. This sequence encodes CASSFSRLAGGPGELFF.